A selection of T cell receptor beta chains follows, all from one sample in a study of T cells in tuberculosis. Libraries were prepared by immunoSEQ multiplex PCR; TCRdb keeps only in-frame clonotypes and omits some of them. Found here are under 45,000 clones, 95% of them singletons; the top ten hold roughly 3.5%. The material sequenced was PBMCs. The source of these receptors is a donor between 10 and 35 years old with latent tuberculosis or without tuberculosis infection. Both conserved end residues are part of each CDR3. D genes are given only for firm matches. Rows may omit the clone size; those that give it use once, few, many or a size class.

clone_size j_call v_call d_call cdr3_nt cdr3_aa
. TRBJ2-1 TRBV25-1 . TGTGCCAGCAGTGAATACCCCCCCAACCGCTCTGAGGACAATGAGCAGTTCTTC CASSEYPPNRSEDNEQFF
. TRBJ1-5 TRBV7-2 . TGTGCCAGCAGCTTAGGCGGGCTACAGCCCCAGCATTTT CASSLGGLQPQHF
. TRBJ1-2 TRBV7-9 . TGTGCCAGCAGCTTAGGTAATAGGCCAGGCGGCTACACCTTC CASSLGNRPGGYTF
once TRBJ1-1 TRBV10-1 . TGCGCCAGCAGTGGGACAGTAAACACTGAAGCTTTCTTT CASSGTVNTEAFF
. TRBJ1-2 TRBV5-1 . TGCGCCAGCAGCAAGAACAGGGAAGGGTCCCAGCTCACCTTC CASSKNREGSQLTF
. TRBJ1-4 TRBV28 . TGTGCCAGCAGTAGGGGTCGCGATGAAAAACTGTTTTTT CASSRGRDEKLFF
. TRBJ2-7 TRBV27 TRBD1 TGTGCCAGCAGTTTCACAGGGGCCGAGCAGTACTTC CASSFTGAEQYF
few TRBJ2-4 TRBV25-1 TRBD2 TGTTCTACCGGGACTAGCGGGGGCAAAAACATTCAGTACTTC CSTGTSGGKNIQYF
. TRBJ1-2 TRBV28 . TGTGCCAGCAGTGACACATTCTATGGCTACACCTTC CASSDTFYGYTF
. TRBJ1-1 TRBV29-1 . TGCAGCGTTGAGATGACAGGCAACACTGAAGCTTTCTTT CSVEMTGNTEAFF
. TRBJ1-6 TRBV9 . TGTGCCAGCAGCGTGGGGAGGAATTCACCCCTCCACTTT CASSVGRNSPLHF
. TRBJ2-7 TRBV5-5 TRBD2 TGTGCCAGCAGCTTGACCCAGGGGAGGTTAGCGGGGGCATCCTACGAGCAGTACTTC CASSLTQGRLAGASYEQYF
. TRBJ1-1 TRBV5-1 TRBD1 TGCGCCAGCAGCTTGGGACAGGGGGCGCGAAGGACTGAAGCTTTCTTT CASSLGQGARRTEAFF
. TRBJ1-2 TRBV7-6 TRBD1 TGTGCCAGCAGCGCAGCTCAGGGGGGCGGCTACACCTTC CASSAAQGGGYTF
. TRBJ2-7 TRBV19 . TGTGCCAGTAGTACGTATGAACGAGGGCAGTACTTC CASSTYERGQYF
. TRBJ1-5 TRBV25-1 . TGTGCCAGCAGTGAAGGGCAGGCTAATCAGCCCCAGCATTTT CASSEGQANQPQHF
once TRBJ1-4 TRBV28 . TGTGCCAGCAGAGGGGGGGCCGTGGGTGAAAAACTGTTTTTT CASRGGAVGEKLFF
. TRBJ1-1 TRBV29-1 TRBD1 TGCAGCGGCGCGGTGGGACAGGGGAAGGGCACTGAAGCTTTCTTT CSGAVGQGKGTEAFF
once TRBJ1-1 TRBV5-4 . TGTGCCAGCAGGATGGGAGGGAAGACTGAAGCTTTCTTT CASRMGGKTEAFF
. TRBJ2-2 TRBV27 TRBD1 TGTGCCAGCAGCCAGCATGGGACAGAACCTACCGGGGAGCTGTTTTTT CASSQHGTEPTGELFF
. TRBJ1-5 TRBV2 . TGTGCCAGCAGGGCGGCGGGGGCCAGCAATCAGCCCCAGCATTTT CASRAAGASNQPQHF
. TRBJ2-7 TRBV5-4 TRBD2 TGTGCCAGCAGCCCGGGAGGGGAGCGGTACGAGCAGTACTTC CASSPGGERYEQYF
once TRBJ2-7 TRBV11-2 . TGTGCCAGCAGCTTAGAGGCACACATCAACGAGCAGTACTTC CASSLEAHINEQYF
. TRBJ1-4 TRBV6-4 TRBD1 TGTGCCAGCAGCGAAGGGGGCGCCGGTGAAAAACTGTTTTTT CASSEGGAGEKLFF
. TRBJ1-2 TRBV9 . TGTGCCAGCAGCGTAACTGGCAGGGGTAACTATGGCTACACCTTC CASSVTGRGNYGYTF
few TRBJ2-3 TRBV25-1 TRBD1 TGTGCCAGCAGTGAGAGGGGGCTCGGGACCGATACGCAGTATTTT CASSERGLGTDTQYF
. TRBJ2-7 TRBV27 TRBD1 TGTGCCAGCGGACCCAGGGGGCTCTACGAGCAGTACTTC CASGPRGLYEQYF